The 5 T cell receptor beta chains below all came from one sample that was sequenced in a study of CD8 T cells in ankylosing spondylitis (dated by TCRdb to about 2017). The method behind the library was 5' RACE. The data were produced on an Illumina HiSeq 2500. The public reads were reanalyzed by TCRdb: fastp trimming at Q25, MiXCR alignment, in-frame beta chains only. For every CDR3 protein sequence, its rows merge into one entry that carries the most common genes and DNA. Present in this sample are fewer than 250,000 distinct CDR3 sequences, roughly 32% of which were seen just once. 4% to 5% of the sample is in the top ten clones. Sequenced: blood, either unsorted or a sorted T cell fraction (not recorded which). These receptors were collected from a male donor with ankylosing spondylitis or in good health (not recorded which).

This clonotype was observed a handful of times. This chain joins TRBV5-1 and TRBJ2-5, with 8 bases lining up with TRBD1. Germline V lookup: CDR1 SGHRS, CDR2 YFSETQ. CDR3 length equals 15 residues. Unmatched junction bases numbered 8, after V lost 3 bases and J lost 4 bases. As DNA, the CDR3 is TGCGCCAGCAGCTCCCTACAGGGGGGAGGAGAGACCCAGTACTTC. Protein sequence: CASSSLQGGGETQYF. Looking up the rest from reference TRBV5-1 and TRBJ2-5 gives the full variable domain: KAGVTQTPRYLIKTRGQQVTLSCSPISGHRSVSWYQQTPGQGLQFLFEYFSETQRNKGNFPGRFSGRQFSNSRSEMNVSTLELGDSALYLCASSSLQGGGETQYFGPGTRLLVL.

This clonotype was seen only once. The chain joins TRBV5-6 to TRBJ1-4; no reliable D call. The V and J ends lost 5 bases and 11 bases respectively, with 13 bases between them. The CDR3 is 12 amino acids. CDR1 is SGHDT, CDR2 YYEEEE, per germline. The CDR3 nucleotides are TGTGCCAGCAGATTCCCCCCGACTAAACTGTTTTTT. It yields the protein CASRFPPTKLFF.

This clonotype was detected a few times. The chain is built from TRBV12-3 or TRBV12-4 and TRBJ1-3, with D hard to call. The length of the CDR3 is 15 residues. The V gene lost 4 bases and the J gene lost 0 bases, with 10 bases spanning the gap. The CDR3 is CASSYTATSGNTIYF. CDR3 nucleotides: TGTGCCAGCAGTTATACAGCAACCTCTGGAAACACCATATATTTT.

The chain has TRBV4-1 and TRBJ2-7; possibly TRBD1 for D (6 bases). CDR3 length: 17 residues. Germline V gene sequence: CDR1 MGHRA, CDR2 YSYEKL. Trimming removed 5 bases at V and 4 bases at J, with 24 bases between. The CDR3 region is CASSAVEAGDVWYEQYF. The CDR3 DNA reads TGCGCCAGCAGCGCCGTCGAGGCAGGGGACGTGTGGTACGAGCAGTACTTC.

Only a few counts were recorded for this clonotype. This rearrangement joins TRBV20-1 to TRBJ2-1; 9 bases are a match to TRBD1. Germline-derived CDR1 and CDR2 are DFQATT and SNEGSKA (reference sequence). The CDR3 has 12 residues. As DNA, the CDR3 is TGCAGCGTGGGACAGGGTGGCAATGAGCAGTTCTTC. Translated: CSVGQGGNEQFF.